This paragraph reports one TCR beta chain. What it binds is not known. This CDR3 region has 15 residues. CDR1 MNHEY and CDR2 SMNVEV come from the germline V gene (reference sequence). V gave up 9 bases and J gave up 4 bases; unmatched junction bases: 11. TCRdb fed the reads into MiXCR, producing one record per CDR3 protein. The table has nearly 700,000 distinct CDR3 sequences, around 30% seen once; the top ten hold 15% to 20%. These data belong to a study of T cell repertoires in cytomegalovirus infection. Study details: Use of recently identified HLA-C-restricted and well-studied HLA-B-restricted CMV epitopes was part of the study. Matching HLA type and CMV infection were both indicated by public TCR beta signatures.

Study outcomes and limitations: CMV carriers having the relevant HLA were flagged by cumulative public TCR beta family frequency. Dominating the ex vivo response were HLA-C-restricted CMV-specific TCR beta clonotypes.

Specimen: cultured PBMCs, collected from culture after CMV antigen stimulation. The rearrangement uses TRBV27 and TRBJ1-1, with 10 positions matching TRBD1. This TCR was sampled from a human donor in good health (CMV status not recorded). Some clones in this sample may be carry-over from other donors' samples. The CDR3 protein is CARGGQGTLSTEAFF. The CDR3 DNA reads TGTGCCAGGGGGGGACAGGGGACTTTGAGCACTGAAGCTTTCTTT.